A single sample gave rise to the 3 T cell receptor delta chains below, sequenced in a study of human gamma delta and Vdelta1 T cells. TCRdb re-called clones from the PCR reads using CATT. The sample holds around 4,000 delta-chain clones, roughly a quarter seen once. The source material was naive CD27+ Vdelta1 gamma-delta T cells from blood. These receptors all come from a human donor in good health.

This clone was seen a handful of times. TCRdb has a much larger clone's protein, which differs at residue 16 from the translation of this DNA, likely because of a read error; what is shown is the protein translated from the DNA. The chain links TRDV1 to TRDJ1; 8 bases agree with TRDD3. Germline V gives CDR1 TSWWSYY, CDR2 QGS. This CDR3 comprises 19 residues. The CDR3 sequence: CALGEFDWGAREYTDRLIF. CDR3 coding DNA: TGTGCTCTTGGGGAATTCGACTGGGGGGCACGCGAGTACACCGATAGACTCATCTTT.

V usage is TRDV1 and J usage is TRDJ1, with TRDD3 identical over 11 bases. The CDR3 runs to 20 residues. The germline V gene has CDR1 TSWWSYY and CDR2 QGS. V shed 4 bases, J shed 1 base, and the junction held 17 bases outside the gene matches. CDR3 DNA: TGTGCTCTTGGGGTTCCTACGAACGGACTGGGGGATATGTGCACCGATAAACTCATCTTT. Protein sequence: CALGVPTNGLGDMCTDKLIF.

Comment on this clone: A far larger clone is a single base away, which makes a read error likely. This rearrangement joins TRDV1 to TRDJ1; TRDD3 matches at 10 bases. CDR3 size: 25 residues. Germline loops: CDR1 TSWWSYY, CDR2 QGS. The CDR3 here is CALGELVFVGAARTGGLYYTDKLTF. The CDR3 nucleotides are TGTGCTCTTGGGGAACTAGTCTTCGTCGGAGCGGCCCGTACTGGGGGATTGTACTACACCGATAAACTCACCTTT.